These 13 T cell receptor beta chains originate from one sample sequenced in a study of breast tumors, draining lymph nodes, adjacent tissues. From the multiplex PCR reads, TCRdb called clonotypes with MiXCR, one entry per CDR3 protein. The data show about 20,000 distinct CDR3 sequences, less than 40% seen once. Source material: breast tumor tissue. The receptors derive from a female donor with breast cancer. Some clones in this sample may be carry-over from other donors' samples.

This clonotype has a count of ten or more. This rearrangement joins TRBV27 to TRBJ2-1, with TRBD2 matching 9 bases. J was trimmed by 2 bases and V by 6 bases; bases with no gene match: 5. The germline V gene encodes CDR1 MNHEY and CDR2 SMNVEV (reference sequence). The length of the CDR3 is 15 residues. CDR3 sequence (DNA): TGTGCCAGCAGAGGTAGACTAGCGGCCTACAATGAGCAGTTCTTC. Protein sequence: CASRGRLAAYNEQFF.

There are many counts of this clonotype. The chain is built from TRBV19 and TRBJ2-7, with D perhaps TRBD1 (6 bases). The CDR3 extends over 12 amino acids. V gave up 10 bases and J gave up 2 bases, with 12 bases separating them. CDR1 and CDR2 (germline): LNHDA, SQIVND (reference sequence). CDR3 nucleotide sequence: TGTGCCACCTCACCAGGGGCCTACGAGCAGTACTTC. Protein: CATSPGAYEQYF.

This clonotype has ten or more counts. This chain joins TRBV6-2 or TRBV6-3 and TRBJ2-7, with no clear D. V was shortened by 2 bases and J by 7 bases, with 9 bases between the two germline ends. Germline V gene lookup returns CDR1 MNHEY and CDR2 SVGEGT. The CDR3 spans 12 residues. The CDR3 coding sequence is TGTGCCAGCAGTTACCCGAGTGTTGAGCAGTACTTC. Its translation: CASSYPSVEQYF.

This clonotype was observed many times. The genes are TRBV2 and TRBJ2-5; 13 bases agree with TRBD2. The CDR3 extends over 16 amino acids. V was pared by 9 bases and J by 4 bases, with 11 bases of the junction left unmatched. Germline CDR1 and CDR2: SNHLY and FYNNEI. CDR3 sequence reads: CASAETSGGWRETQYF. The CDR3 nucleotides are TGTGCCAGTGCGGAGACTAGCGGGGGGTGGAGAGAGACCCAGTACTTC.

This clonotype occurred many times. This chain joins TRBV5-1 and TRBJ2-2, with 7 bases identical to TRBD1. This CDR3 spans 16 amino acids. Germline V gene lookup returns CDR1 SGHRS and CDR2 YFSETQ. The J segment lost 1 base and the V segment lost 3 bases, leaving 6 bases of the junction unmatched. CDR3 coding DNA: TGCGCCAGCAGCTCGTTGGACAGGCTGAACACCGGGGAGCTGTTTTTT. This gives the protein CASSSLDRLNTGELFF.

This clonotype occurred many times. V is TRBV6-2 or TRBV6-3 and J is TRBJ1-5; D is possibly TRBD1 (5 bases). This CDR3 contains 16 residues. Between the trimmed V and J ends, which lost 0 bases and 2 bases, there was a span of 11 bases. Germline lookup yields CDR1 MNHEY and CDR2 SVGEGT. CDR3 region: CASSYSRGRGNQPQHF. The CDR3 DNA reads TGTGCCAGCAGTTACTCCCGGGGACGGGGCAATCAGCCCCAGCATTTT.

This clonotype has at least ten counts. V is TRBV20-1 and J is TRBJ2-7; 14 bases line up with TRBD2. The CDR3 length is 15 residues. The V and J ends lost 3 bases and 6 bases, in that order; junction bases with no gene match: 7. Germline V CDR1 and CDR2: DFQATT, SNEGSKA (reference sequence). The CDR3 is CSARGTSGSSGEQYF. In nucleotides, the CDR3 is TGCAGTGCTAGGGGGACTAGCGGGAGTTCGGGCGAGCAGTACTTC.

At least ten counts were recorded for this clonotype. V and J are TRBV3-1 and TRBJ2-1; a weak D match, TRBD1 (6 bases). Trimming shortened V by 4 bases and J by 5 bases, and 15 bases separated the two germline ends. CDR3 length equals 15 residues. The germline V gene encodes CDR1 LGHDT and CDR2 YNNKEL (reference sequence). The CDR3 nucleotides read TGTGCCAGCAGCCCTTTTGTCGGACAGAACAATGAGCAGTTCTTC. Translation gives CASSPFVGQNNEQFF.

This clonotype was counted many times. The chain uses TRBV11-2 and TRBJ2-7; maybe TRBD2 (6 bases). CDR3 length: 15 residues. With 1 base removed from V and 5 bases from J, the gap between germline ends came to 15 bases. Germline values: CDR1 SGHAT, CDR2 FQNNGV. For the CDR3, the DNA is TGTGCCAGCAGCTTAGGCGATAGCGGAGGAAACGAGCAGTACTTC. It is translated as CASSLGDSGGNEQYF.

This clonotype was detected ten times or more. The chain couples TRBV2 to TRBJ2-1; tentatively, D is TRBD1 or TRBD2 (5 bases each). Trimming removed 1 base from V and 12 bases from J, with 16 bases in between. Germline values: CDR1 SNHLY, CDR2 FYNNEI. This CDR3 comprises 14 residues. CDR3 nucleotides: TGTGCCAGCAGTGAAGGGACACCCCCGAGCGGGCAGTTCTTC. Translating gives CASSEGTPPSGQFF. Supplemented by reference TRBV2 and TRBJ2-1, the full variable domain reads EPEVTQTPSHQVTQMGQEVILRCVPISNHLYFYWYRQILGQKVEFLVSFYNNEISEKSEIFDDQFSVERPDGSNFTLKIRSTKLEDSAMYFCASSEGTPPSGQFFGPGTRLTVL.

There are a few counts of this clonotype. A read error may be the cause here, since a much bigger clone is one base away. In DNA form, the CDR3 reads TGTGCCAGCAGCTCCGTAGCGGGAGGTTCCCACAATGAGCAGTTCTTC. Its protein product is CASSSVAGGSHNEQFF. The V gene is TRBV11-2, the J gene TRBJ2-1; TRBD2 matches 10 bases. This CDR3 is built from 16 residues. CDR1 and CDR2 (germline): SGHAT, FQNNGV. V shed 4 bases, J shed 5 bases, and the junction held 8 bases outside the gene matches.

This clonotype was seen more than once but under ten times. V and J are TRBV7-9 and TRBJ1-1; tentatively, D is TRBD1 (5 bases). CDR1 and CDR2 from the germline V gene are SEHNR and FQNEAQ (reference sequence). V lost 7 bases, J lost 11 bases, and 14 bases lay in between. The CDR3 covers 11 residues. The CDR3 is CASMGDLRAFF. As DNA, the CDR3 is TGTGCCAGCATGGGGGACCTTAGGGCTTTCTTT.

The sample holds a few counts of this clonotype. The rearrangement links TRBV7-2 to TRBJ1-6, with D perhaps TRBD1 (5 bases). Trimming took off 2 bases at V and 14 bases at J, with 10 bases between the two ends. There are 12 residues in the CDR3. Germline values: CDR1 SGHTA, CDR2 FQGNSA. The CDR3 loop is CASSLTGVTLHF. Written as DNA, the CDR3 is TGTGCCAGCAGCTTAACGGGGGTTACCCTCCACTTT.